The 16 T cell receptor beta chains listed next were all sequenced from one sample in a study of blood T cell repertoires in COVID-19. The repertoire was sequenced with immunoSEQ multiplex PCR; TCRdb's copy has only in-frame clones and lacks some. The sample consists of fewer than 500,000 clones, 80% to 90% of them appearing once. Sequencing was performed on PBMCs or T cells enriched from blood (not recorded which). These receptors were obtained from a man aged 25-45 years who had recovered from COVID-19.

The CDR3, as DNA: TGTGCCAGCAGTCCGGACAGGGCTCAGACTGAAGCTTTCTTT. The encoded protein is CASSPDRAQTEAFF. V and J are TRBV2 and TRBJ1-1; 8 nucleotides agree with TRBD1. Germline lookup yields CDR1 SNHLY and CDR2 FYNNEI. V trimming: 5 bases; J trimming: 5 bases; junction bases outside the gene matches: 7. The length of the CDR3 is 14 residues.

The CDR3: CASSPEGRMLNYGYTF. CDR3 DNA: TGCGCCAGCAGCCCGGAGGGACGGATGTTGAATTATGGCTACACCTTC. The rearrangement uses TRBV5-1 and TRBJ1-2; the D gene is possibly TRBD1 (5 bases). The CDR3 spans 16 residues. CDR1 is SGHRS, CDR2 YFSETQ, per germline. Trimming took 4 bases from V and 5 from J, leaving 21 bases between them. Full variable domain (remainder filled in from reference TRBV5-1 and TRBJ1-2): KAGVTQTPRYLIKTRGQQVTLSCSPISGHRSVSWYQQTPGQGLQFLFEYFSETQRNKGNFPGRFSGRQFSNSRSEMNVSTLELGDSALYLCASSPEGRMLNYGYTFGSGTRLTVV.

This rearrangement joins TRBV7-9 to TRBJ2-7; D might be TRBD2 (6 bases). The germline V gene has CDR1 SEHNR and CDR2 FQNEAQ (reference sequence). The CDR3 extends over 15 amino acids. The V end lost 5 bases, the J end lost 0 bases, and 14 bases lay between the germline ends. CDR3 nucleotide sequence: TGTGCCAGCAGCCCGAACCTCGGGGGCTCCTACGAGCAGTACTTC. This codes for CASSPNLGGSYEQYF.

The chain couples TRBV5-1 to TRBJ1-6; unclear D gene. V lost 5 bases and J 5 bases, leaving 8 bases between the germline ends. The CDR3 has 13 amino acids. In germline, CDR1 is SGHRS, CDR2 YFSETQ. The CDR3 loop reads CASRPENNSPLHF. The CDR3 DNA follows: TGCGCCAGCAGGCCGGAGAATAATTCACCCCTCCACTTT.

The chain recombines TRBV5-4 with TRBJ2-2, with TRBD2 identical over 9 bases. This CDR3 has 15 residues. The V segment lost 4 bases and the J segment 4 bases; nucleotides outside the gene matches: 5. The germline gives CDR1 SGHNT, CDR2 YYREEE (reference sequence). The CDR3 bases are TGTGCCAGCAGCCCAGGGACTAGCATCACCGGGGAGCTGTTTTTT. This codes for CASSPGTSITGELFF.

J is TRBJ1-1 and V is TRBV11-2; D uncertain. This CDR3 has 14 amino acids. The V end lost 3 bases, the J end lost 2 bases, and 10 bases lay between the germline ends. Germline V lookup: CDR1 SGHAT, CDR2 FQNNGV. CDR3 protein: CASSFLGVNTEAFF. The CDR3 DNA follows: TGTGCCAGCAGCTTCCTGGGCGTAAACACTGAAGCTTTCTTT. Complete variable domain (other parts from reference TRBV11-2 and TRBJ1-1): EAGVAQSPRYKIIEKRQSVAFWCNPISGHATLYWYQQILGQGPKLLIQFQNNGVVDDSQLPKDRFSAERLKGVDSTLKIQPAKLEDSAVYLCASSFLGVNTEAFFGQGTRLTVV.

V is TRBV28 and J is TRBJ1-1; D not certain. With 6 bases removed from V and 11 bases from J, the gap between germline ends came to 16 bases. This CDR3 has 12 residues. Germline V CDR1 and CDR2: MDHEN, SYDVKM. In DNA, the CDR3 is TGTGCCAGCAGACAGACACAGTCGAACGCTTTCTTT. Protein: CASRQTQSNAFF.

The V and J genes are TRBV12-2 and TRBJ2-4; the tabulated D call, TRBD2, remains unverified against the DNA. TRBV12-2 is reported as a pseudogene. The length of the CDR3 is 13 residues. Here the CDR3 reads CASRPGRGNIQYF. The CDR3 nucleotides are TGTGCAAGTCGCCCCGGACGGGGGAACATTCAGTACTTC.

V gene TRBV7-8 combines with J gene TRBJ1-5; D is undetermined. CDR1 is SGHVS, CDR2 FQNEAQ, per germline. Trimming took off 3 bases at V and 4 bases at J, with 13 bases between the two ends. This CDR3 comprises 15 residues. CDR3: CASSFGVTENQPQHF. In DNA, the CDR3 is TGTGCCAGCAGCTTCGGTGTAACAGAAAATCAGCCCCAGCATTTT.

In this sample, this clone turned up once. The CDR3 bases are TGTGCCAGCAGCTTCGGGACTAAGTACAATGAGCAGTTCTTC. The encoded protein is CASSFGTKYNEQFF. J is TRBJ2-1 and V is TRBV7-9; 7 bases map to TRBD2. V lost 3 bases and J lost 4; bases outside the gene matches: 3. Germline V gives CDR1 SEHNR, CDR2 FQNEAQ (reference sequence). The CDR3 sequence is 14 residues long.

The chain recombines TRBV6-5 with TRBJ2-5; possible D gene TRBD1, 5 bases. The length of the CDR3 is 15 residues. Germline CDR1 and CDR2: MNHEY and SVGAGI. V gave up 2 bases and J gave up 5 bases, with 15 bases separating them. The CDR3 bases are TGTGCCAGCAGTTACGTCCAGGGCCTTAGGGAGACCCAGTACTTC. It encodes CASSYVQGLRETQYF.

This sequence joins TRBV19 and TRBJ2-7, with TRBD1 matching 9 bases. The CDR3 has 15 residues. Germline CDR1 LNHDA, CDR2 SQIVND (reference sequence). V lost 4 bases, J lost 2 bases, and 6 bases stayed unmatched. In DNA, the CDR3 is TGTGCCAGTAGTACAACGACAGGGGGGACCTACGAGCAGTACTTC. Amino acids: CASSTTTGGTYEQYF.

V usage is TRBV3-1 (or the pseudogene TRBV3-2) and J usage is TRBJ2-1; the match to TRBD2 covers 8 bases. Germline CDR1 LGHDT, CDR2 YNNKEL (reference sequence). The CDR3 runs to 16 residues. The V and J ends lost 1 base and 1 base, in that order; junction bases with no gene match: 3. As DNA, the CDR3 is TGTGCCAGCAGCCAAGCGGGCGGGAGGTCCTACAATGAGCAGTTCTTC. It yields the protein CASSQAGGRSYNEQFF.

The chain employs TRBV25-1 and TRBJ2-1, with 10 bases fitting TRBD2. Germline V gives CDR1 MGHDK, CDR2 SYGVNS. The CDR3 runs 17 residues. Trimming took 6 bases from V and 0 from J; bases not matched to a gene: 8. CDR3 nucleotide sequence: TGTGCCAGCAGCCCCCGGACTAGCGGACCCTCCTACAATGAGCAGTTCTTC. As protein: CASSPRTSGPSYNEQFF.

The V and J genes are TRBV12-3 or TRBV12-4 and TRBJ1-3, with D perhaps matching TRBD1 (6 bases). The V and J ends lost 8 bases and 0 bases respectively, with 8 bases between them. This CDR3 has 13 amino acids. The CDR3 loop is CASLGGSGNTIYF. The CDR3 bases are TGTGCCAGCTTAGGGGGCTCTGGAAACACCATATATTTT.

The rearrangement joins TRBV19 to TRBJ2-3; 7 bases fit TRBD1. CDR1 is LNHDA, CDR2 SQIVND, per germline (reference sequence). The J segment lost 1 base and the V segment lost 4 bases, leaving 5 bases of the junction unmatched. This CDR3 is 15 amino acids long. As DNA, the CDR3 is TGTGCCAGTAGTACGGGACAGTCGGGCACAGATACGCAGTATTTT. It yields the protein CASSTGQSGTDTQYF.